This is a list of T cell receptor beta chains from one sample in a study of blood T cell repertoires in COVID-19. Sequenced by immunoSEQ multiplex PCR; TCRdb stores in-frame clones only, minus some. This table holds approximately 100,000 clones, roughly 92% found once. Sequenced material: peripheral blood. Every receptor here comes from an older man with acute or convalescent COVID-19. Both conserved end residues are part of each CDR3. Each record gives: clone size, D gene, CDR3 length, J gene, V gene, CDR3 DNA, CDR3 protein. D genes are given only for firm matches. Rows may omit the clone size; those that give it use once, few, many or a size class.

>NA|NA|14|TRBJ2-3|TRBV10-3
TGTGCCATCAGTGAGTCTTCCGGGGCAGATACGCAGTATTTT
CAISESSGADTQYF
>once|NA|16|TRBJ2-5|TRBV6-2/TRBV6-3
TGTGCCAGCAGTTACGGGTTAACAGGGTTCCAAGAGACCCAGTACTTC
CASSYGLTGFQETQYF
>NA|NA|13|TRBJ2-5|TRBV29-1
TGCAGCGCCCCGGGCTGGGGGGAAGAGACCCAGTACTTC
CSAPGWGEETQYF
>NA|TRBD2|14|TRBJ2-3|TRBV6-5
TGTGCCAGCAGTTATTGGGGGGGGGCAGATACGCAGTATTTT
CASSYWGGADTQYF
>NA|NA|13|TRBJ1-5|TRBV29-1
TGCAGCGCCCCGGACAGACCCAGTCAGCCCCAGCATTTT
CSAPDRPSQPQHF
>NA|TRBD2|15|TRBJ2-3|TRBV29-1
TGCAGCGTTGGGACGGGACTAGCGGGACTAGATACGCAGTATTTT
CSVGTGLAGLDTQYF
>few|NA|15|TRBJ2-3|TRBV28
TGTGCCAGCAGCCATGAGGAATTATACACAGATACGCAGTATTTT
CASSHEELYTDTQYF
>NA|TRBD2|15|TRBJ2-1|TRBV24-1
TGTGCCACCATTGTCTTGCGGGAGGTCGGGGATGAGCAGTTCTTC
CATIVLREVGDEQFF
>NA|TRBD1|13|TRBJ1-1|TRBV24-1
TGTGCCACCAGTGATTCAGGGGGAACTGAAGCTTTCTTT
CATSDSGGTEAFF
>NA|TRBD2|14|TRBJ2-1|TRBV19
TGTGCCAGTAGTCCCGAAATAGCGGGGGGTGAGCAGTTCTTC
CASSPEIAGGEQFF